This T cell receptor (beta chain) was documented in a study of T cell responses to AZD1222 COVID-19 vaccine. Study-level points and caveats: Donors skewed white British and female; clonal diversity was possibly underestimated. Nearly half of spike-specific TCRs reportedly go after variant regions that carry no mutations.

The germline V gene has CDR1 SNHLY and CDR2 FYNNEI. This CDR3 comprises 16 residues. V was clipped by 5 bases and J by 5 bases, with 18 bases between them. Whether given at about 4 or about 12 weeks, second doses were pooled. As regards this clone: Antigen: not known.

Produced via immunoSEQ multiplex PCR; TCRdb's table is partial and in-frame only. The sample shows about 120,000 clones, 87% of them seen only once. The sequenced sample was peripheral blood, obtained 28 days after the second AZD1222 dose. The V gene is TRBV2, the J gene TRBJ2-2; a weak D match, TRBD1 (6 bases). The source of this sequence is an adult who received the AZD1222 COVID-19 vaccine. The CDR3 sequence: CASSTGTLKRTGELFF. CDR3 nucleotides: TGTGCCAGCAGTACCGGGACATTGAAGCGGACCGGGGAGCTGTTTTTT.